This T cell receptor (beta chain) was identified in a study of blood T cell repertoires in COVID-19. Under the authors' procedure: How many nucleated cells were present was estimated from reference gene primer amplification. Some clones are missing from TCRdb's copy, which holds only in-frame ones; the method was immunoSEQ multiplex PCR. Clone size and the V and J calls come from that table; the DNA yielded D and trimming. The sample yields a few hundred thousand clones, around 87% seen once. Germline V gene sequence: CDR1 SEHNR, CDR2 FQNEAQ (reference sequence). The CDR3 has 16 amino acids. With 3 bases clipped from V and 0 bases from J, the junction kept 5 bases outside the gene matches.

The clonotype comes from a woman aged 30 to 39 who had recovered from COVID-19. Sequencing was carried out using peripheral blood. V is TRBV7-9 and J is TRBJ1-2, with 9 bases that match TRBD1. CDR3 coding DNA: TGTGCCAGCAGCTTCGGGGGGGACAGGGCTAACTATGGCTACACCTTC. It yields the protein CASSFGGDRANYGYTF.